This T cell receptor beta chain was found in a study of regulatory T cells in long-lasting Graves disease. Study findings and constraints: With persistent disease, TRBV28, TRBJ1-2 and TRBJ2-5 were the favored segments.

CDR1 is SGHVS and CDR2 is FQNEAQ in the germline V gene. J was trimmed by 5 bases and V by 1 base; bases with no gene match: 4. There are 16 residues in the CDR3. This clonotype was found many times. The antigen is not known. Noted time point: newly diagnosed GD, antithyroid drugs for less than 3 months. Following extraction of RNA from PBMCs, that RNA was used to make the TCR library. For TCR beta, libraries came from iRepertoire HTBI primers and Arm-PCR of CDR3 regions. Methods used by the authors: Analysis of the samples identified more than 60 TRBV and 12 to 15 TRBJ segments. One entry per CDR3 protein results from TCRdb running MiXCR on the multiplex PCR reads. In this record, the V and J calls reflect TCRdb's handling and not the investigators' own analysis. Here the sample spans hundreds of thousands of distinct CDR3 sequences, about 16% being singletons. This same sample was also part of a study on T cells in Graves' hyperthyroidism and ophthalmopathy. As that report states: Each diagnosis was grounded in clinical symptoms, serum thyroxine and TRAb, thyroid ultrasound, and orbital computed tomography. The primer set for the first-round RT-PCR of the TCR CDR3 was HTBI.

The TCR was taken from a man aged 18 to 30 with Graves disease. The chain combines TRBV7-8 with TRBJ2-1; TRBD1 matches 11 bases. Sequences were derived from peripheral blood mononuclear cells (PBMCs), sampled at new diagnosis, from a patient treated with antithyroid drugs. The CDR3 reads CASSLGTGGRNNEQFF. DNA of the CDR3: TGTGCCAGCAGCTTAGGGACAGGGGGCAGGAACAATGAGCAGTTCTTC.